The source of this TCR beta chain is a study of a mutant IDH1 vaccine in newly diagnosed glioma. Study information: Patients were started on vaccination 4-6 weeks after radiotherapy alone, or with temozolomide cycles. The earlier regimen, radiotherapy, temozolomide, or both, was most often both. The sex distribution of treated patients was approximately 62% male and about 40% female, with a mean age of around 40 years.

To note about this clone: Antigen: not known.

The time point: week 23, last vaccination. In every dose of vaccine, 300 ug of mutant IDH1 20-mer peptide was given alongside topical imiquimod. There were new WHO grade 3 or 4 astrocytomas in the donors, and these were IDH1-mutant and ATRX-lost. Trimming took off 0 bases at V and 5 bases at J, with 16 bases between the two ends. Per the germline V gene, CDR1 is SQVTM and CDR2 is ANQGSEA. The CDR3 extends over 15 amino acids. Only in-frame clones appear in the TCRdb table, and some are missing; sequencing was by immunoSEQ multiplex PCR. The table records roughly 76,000 clones, 85% of them present only once.

J is TRBJ1-1 and V is TRBV29-1; D not resolved. The receptor comes from a man aged 30 to 39 with glioma. Some clones in this sample may be carry-over from other donors' samples. The sample consisted of PBMCs, taken from a glioma patient whose treatment included an IDH1 peptide vaccine. The CDR3 nucleotides are TGCAGCGTTGAAGATGTATTAGGGAAGAGGACTGAAGCTTTCTTT. Protein product: CSVEDVLGKRTEAFF.